The TCR beta chain under discussion was sequenced for a study of shared clonotypes between healthy human individuals. Study outcomes and limitations: Clonotype sharing levels among donors were expected to vary with sequencing depth.

The assay was immunoSEQ multiplex PCR, and TCRdb's table has in-frame clones only and misses some. The sample includes some 2,400,000 clones, approximately 94% of them seen just once. About this clone: Its target is not known.

J was trimmed by 3 bases and V by 2 bases; bases with no gene match: 9. Germline CDR1 and CDR2: MGHRA and YSYEKL. CDR3 size: 17 residues. The sequenced material came from naive CD4+ T cells sorted from blood. Subset here: CD45RA+ positively selected. The rearrangement joins TRBV4-1 to TRBJ2-3, with 9 bases identical to TRBD2. This receptor was obtained from a man younger than 35 in good health. As DNA, the CDR3 is TGCGCCAGCAGCCAAAGGGCGACAGCGGGGGGAACAGATACGCAGTATTTT. The encoded protein is CASSQRATAGGTDTQYF.